The 23 T cell receptor beta chains below all came from one sample that was sequenced in a study of T cell changes during pregnancy in multiple sclerosis. Only in-frame clones appear in the TCRdb table, and some are missing; sequencing was by immunoSEQ multiplex PCR. The table lists roughly 56,000 clones, around 90% of them singletons. The sample in question was peripheral blood, obtained in the first trimester of pregnancy. Receptors originate from a female donor with multiple sclerosis, enrolled in a pregnancy study.

The chain has TRBV11-3 and TRBJ2-3, with 9 nucleotides matching TRBD1. Germline V gene lookup returns CDR1 SGHNT and CDR2 YENEEA. The V segment lost 1 base and the J segment 1 base; nucleotides outside the gene matches: 0. CDR3 length: 15 residues. This chain's CDR3 is CASSLGQGGTDTQYF. The CDR3 DNA follows: TGTGCCAGCAGCTTAGGACAGGGGGGCACAGATACGCAGTATTTT.

The chain joins TRBV27 to TRBJ2-2; 7 nucleotides match TRBD1. J gave up 4 bases and V 5 bases, and 7 bases lay outside the gene matches. CDR1 is MNHEY, CDR2 SMNVEV, per germline (reference sequence). This CDR3 is 15 amino acids long. CDR3 sequence: CASSPTGTVTGELFF. The CDR3 region has the DNA TGTGCCAGCAGTCCCACCGGGACAGTCACCGGGGAGCTGTTTTTT.

The chain joins TRBV10-3 to TRBJ1-1; 10 bases align to TRBD1. The CDR3 consists of 18 residues. Trimming at V came to 1 base and at J to 3 bases, leaving 11 bases not matched to a gene. In germline, CDR1 is ENHRY, CDR2 SYGVKD. CDR3 protein: CAISELTTSGTGDTEAFF. CDR3 nucleotides: TGTGCCATCAGTGAGTTAACCACCTCCGGGACAGGGGACACTGAAGCTTTCTTT.

The DNA for the CDR3 is TGTGCCAGCAGCTTTCCCGGGACAGGGGTTGAAAAACTGTTTTTT. Protein: CASSFPGTGVEKLFF. This chain links TRBV7-8 with TRBJ1-4; TRBD1 aligns across 10 bases. Per the germline V gene, CDR1 is SGHVS and CDR2 is FQNEAQ. V was clipped by 3 bases and J by 7 bases; unmatched bases: 5. CDR3 length equals 15 residues.

This sequence joins TRBV5-1 and TRBJ1-4; 9 bases line up with TRBD1. The trim removed 4 bases at V and 3 bases at J, leaving 7 bases unmatched. Germline CDR1 SGHRS, CDR2 YFSETQ. The CDR3 consists of 16 residues. The CDR3 protein is CASSRGQGGANEKLFF. Written as DNA, the CDR3 is TGCGCCAGCAGCAGGGGACAGGGAGGGGCTAATGAAAAACTGTTTTTT. Full variable domain (missing parts from reference TRBV5-1 and TRBJ1-4): KAGVTQTPRYLIKTRGQQVTLSCSPISGHRSVSWYQQTPGQGLQFLFEYFSETQRNKGNFPGRFSGRQFSNSRSEMNVSTLELGDSALYLCASSRGQGGANEKLFFGSGTQLSVL.

This chain links TRBV30 with TRBJ2-7; D perhaps matches TRBD2 (5 bases). V was trimmed by 0 bases and J by 3 bases, leaving 12 bases between them. CDR3 length: 14 residues. Germline loops: CDR1 GTSNPN, CDR2 SVGIG (reference sequence). CDR3 DNA: TGTGCCTGGAGTGTACAGCGGAAAGGCTACGAGCAGTACTTC. Protein sequence: CAWSVQRKGYEQYF.

The J gene is TRBJ2-7, the V gene TRBV27; 8 positions agree with TRBD2. Germline V gene sequence: CDR1 MNHEY, CDR2 SMNVEV (reference sequence). Germline trimming cut 4 bases from V and 6 bases from J; bases unmatched to any gene: 14. The CDR3 sequence is 16 residues long. The CDR3 here is CASSSTPPGGPVEQYF. In DNA form, the CDR3 reads TGTGCCAGCAGTTCCACCCCCCCGGGAGGGCCAGTCGAGCAGTACTTC.

The chain carries TRBV12-5 and TRBJ1-1; unclear D gene. Per germline, CDR1 LGHNT and CDR2 FRNRAP. The germline V and J ends were trimmed by 1 base and 4 bases, with 10 bases remaining between them. The CDR3 is 14 residues long. The chain's CDR3 is CASGLGAIRTEAFF. The CDR3 DNA follows: TGTGCTAGTGGTTTGGGGGCAATACGCACTGAAGCTTTCTTT.

The genes are TRBV10-3 and TRBJ2-3, with 8 bases aligning to TRBD2. Germline trimming cut 7 bases from V and 4 bases from J; bases unmatched to any gene: 7. Germline V lookup: CDR1 ENHRY, CDR2 SYGVKD. The CDR3 is made up of 14 amino acids. This CDR3 is CAIIREGGADTQYF. CDR3 DNA sequence: TGTGCCATCATACGGGAGGGCGGGGCAGATACGCAGTATTTT.

The chain couples TRBV11-3 to TRBJ1-1, with TRBD1 matching over 10 bases. The junction had 8 bases not matched to a gene; V was cut back by 0 bases and J by 4 bases. CDR3 length equals 17 residues. Per germline, CDR1 SGHNT and CDR2 YENEEA. In DNA, the CDR3 is TGTGCCAGCAGCTTAGAAGGGACAGGGGATGAGGGCACTGAAGCTTTCTTT. Translated: CASSLEGTGDEGTEAFF.

The V and J genes are TRBV7-9 and TRBJ2-2; 11 nucleotides align to TRBD2. Trimming removed 5 bases from V and 2 bases from J; junction bases left unmatched: 10. Germline-derived CDR1 and CDR2 are SEHNR and FQNEAQ (reference sequence). The CDR3 is made up of 18 amino acids. CDR3 sequence: CASSPRLAGIINTGELFF. For the CDR3, the DNA is TGTGCCAGCAGCCCCAGACTAGCGGGGATCATAAACACCGGGGAGCTGTTTTTT.

V gene TRBV18 combines with J gene TRBJ2-3, with a possible D match to TRBD2 (6 bases). Germline CDR1 reads KGHSH; CDR2 reads LQKENI. CDR3 length: 16 amino acids. Between the trimmed V and J ends, which lost 2 bases and 0 bases, there was a span of 12 bases. CDR3 coding DNA: TGTGCCAGCTCACCATCATCTAGCGACAGCACAGATACGCAGTATTTT. Its translation: CASSPSSSDSTDTQYF.

V and J are TRBV7-2 and TRBJ1-2; tentatively, D is TRBD1 (5 bases). From germline, CDR1 is SGHTA and CDR2 FQGNSA. Between the trimmed V and J ends, which lost 1 base and 8 bases, there was a span of 17 bases. CDR3 size: 15 residues. The CDR3 nucleotides read TGTGCCAGCAGCTTAGGGGGGGACGGAGCGGGAGGCTACACCTTC. Translated: CASSLGGDGAGGYTF. Full variable domain (missing parts from reference TRBV7-2 and TRBJ1-2): GAGVSQSPSNKVTEKGKDVELRCDPISGHTALYWYRQSLGQGLEFLIYFQGNSAPDKSGLPSDRFSAERTGGSVSTLTIQRTQQEDSAVYLCASSLGGDGAGGYTFGSGTRLTVV.

The V and J genes are TRBV30 and TRBJ2-1; 12 bases are shared with TRBD2. From germline, CDR1 is GTSNPN and CDR2 SVGIG (reference sequence). V trimming: 7 bases; J trimming: 6 bases; junction bases outside the gene matches: 4. This CDR3 contains 13 residues. Written as DNA, the CDR3 is TGTGCCTTGCTAGCGGGAGGGGGCAATGAGCAGTTCTTC. It specifies CALLAGGGNEQFF.

The chain has TRBV29-1 and TRBJ2-7; D remains unclear. Germline CDR1 is SQVTM and CDR2 is ANQGSEA. CDR3 length: 13 residues. V was shortened by 4 bases and J by 0 bases, with 10 bases between the two germline ends. The CDR3 coding sequence is TGCAGCGTTGTCACTAACCCCTCCTACGAGCAGTACTTC. Encoded protein: CSVVTNPSYEQYF.

Here the CDR3 reads CASSSRFRTSYNEQFF. For the CDR3, the DNA is TGTGCCAGCAGCTCCAGGTTCCGGACTAGCTACAATGAGCAGTTCTTC. The chain joins TRBV11-2 to TRBJ2-1; 7 bases match TRBD2. Trimming at V came to 4 bases and at J to 3 bases, leaving 9 bases not matched to a gene. Germline CDR1 reads SGHAT; CDR2 reads FQNNGV. This CDR3 comprises 16 residues.

J is TRBJ2-5 and V is TRBV29-1, with 7 bases that match TRBD1. From germline, CDR1 is SQVTM and CDR2 ANQGSEA. Trimming cost V 5 bases and J 4 bases; bases outside gene matches: 4. The CDR3 has 12 amino acids. The CDR3 coding sequence is TGCAGCGTTCAAAACAGGGGAGAGACCCAGTACTTC. Translating gives CSVQNRGETQYF.

This chain links TRBV19 with TRBJ1-5, with TRBD1 matching over 7 bases. Trimming removed 6 bases from V and 2 bases from J; junction bases left unmatched: 4. The CDR3 consists of 14 residues. Per germline, CDR1 LNHDA and CDR2 SQIVND (reference sequence). Here the CDR3 reads CASSWQGGNQPQHF. DNA for the CDR3: TGTGCCAGTAGCTGGCAGGGGGGCAATCAGCCCCAGCATTTT.

The J gene is TRBJ2-1, the V gene TRBV9; TRBD1 agrees at 9 bases. Germline CDR1 is SGDLS and CDR2 is YYNGEE. The CDR3 has 14 residues. V dropped 3 bases and J dropped 9; count of bases not matched to a gene: 7. In nucleotides, the CDR3 is TGTGCCAGCAGCGAGGGGACAGGGTTGGGTGAGCAGTTCTTC. It encodes CASSEGTGLGEQFF.

J is TRBJ2-1 and V is TRBV7-9; the D is unclear. Deletions cut 5 bases from V and 7 bases from J, with 15 bases between. CDR3 size: 14 residues. CDR1 SEHNR and CDR2 FQNEAQ come from the germline V gene (reference sequence). The CDR3 sequence: CASSQLTLKNEQFF. As DNA, the CDR3 is TGTGCCAGCAGCCAACTTACCCTCAAAAATGAGCAGTTCTTC.

The CDR3 region has the DNA TGTGCCACCAGCAGGCGGGGGAGCGGTTCCTACAATGAGCAGTTCTTC. Residues: CATSRRGSGSYNEQFF. This rearrangement joins TRBV15 to TRBJ2-1; 7 nucleotides align to TRBD2. Trimming took 3 bases from V and 1 from J; bases not matched to a gene: 6. The CDR3 loop spans 16 amino acids. The germline CDR1 and CDR2 sequences are LNHNV and YYDKDF (reference sequence).

The chain employs TRBV6-5 and TRBJ2-1; the D gene is possibly TRBD2 (5 bases). Germline V gives CDR1 MNHEY, CDR2 SVGAGI. The CDR3 has 15 amino acids. V was trimmed by 2 bases and J by 3 bases, leaving 11 bases between them. This CDR3 is CASSYGGPGYNEQFF. The CDR3, as DNA: TGTGCCAGCAGTTACGGCGGGCCGGGCTACAATGAGCAGTTCTTC.

This chain uses TRBV5-4 with TRBJ1-4, with D possibly matching TRBD1 (5 bases). Between the trimmed V and J ends, which lost 2 bases and 8 bases, there was a span of 13 bases. The germline V gene encodes CDR1 SGHNT and CDR2 YYREEE (reference sequence). The CDR3 is made up of 14 amino acids. The CDR3 loop is CASSFTGGGEKLFF. CDR3 bases: TGTGCCAGCAGCTTCACAGGTGGGGGGGAAAAACTGTTTTTT.